The 16 T cell receptor beta chains reported below all come from one sample, sequenced in a study of prognosis after radiotherapy for stage I lung cancer. Template was genomic DNA; TCR beta CDR3 amplified in two multiplex PCR rounds. Round one of PCR was performed, and it used primers specific to each TRBV and TRBJ gene. TCRdb passed the multiplex PCR reads through MiXCR, listing each CDR3 protein once. The sample consists of more than 15,000 distinct CDR3 sequences, about 46% of them appearing once. The sample was PBMCs, taken before or after stereotactic body radiation therapy (not recorded which). The receptors shown here come from a donor of 50 years or more with non-small cell lung cancer.

This clonotype showed up many times. V and J are TRBV20-1 and TRBJ2-5, with 8 bases identical to TRBD1. V dropped 0 bases and J dropped 1; count of bases not matched to a gene: 7. The CDR3 totals 16 residues. Per the germline V gene, CDR1 is DFQATT and CDR2 is SNEGSKA (reference sequence). The CDR3 loop is CSARDRSDRAQETQYF. The CDR3 DNA follows: TGCAGTGCTAGAGACCGATCGGACAGGGCCCAAGAGACCCAGTACTTC.

This chain links TRBV12-3 or TRBV12-4 with TRBJ1-2; D is undetermined. This CDR3 is 14 amino acids long. V was pared by 1 base and J by 5 bases, with 11 bases between. The CDR3 sequence: CASSLVIEVYGYTF. For the CDR3, the DNA is TGTGCCAGCAGTTTAGTGATAGAGGTTTATGGCTACACCTTC.

This clonotype was observed many times. The rearrangement links TRBV11-2 to TRBJ2-3, with D perhaps matching TRBD2 (6 bases). Germline loops: CDR1 SGHAT, CDR2 FQNNGV. V lost 2 bases and J lost 6, with 12 bases in between. The CDR3 sequence is 14 residues long. The CDR3 nucleotides are TGTGCCAGCAGCTTACGTGTCGGGGGTGATACGCAGTATTTT. Amino acid sequence: CASSLRVGGDTQYF. Supplemented by reference TRBV11-2 and TRBJ2-3, the full variable domain reads EAGVAQSPRYKIIEKRQSVAFWCNPISGHATLYWYQQILGQGPKLLIQFQNNGVVDDSQLPKDRFSAERLKGVDSTLKIQPAKLEDSAVYLCASSLRVGGDTQYFGPGTRLTVL.

This clonotype occurred many times. The rearrangement uses TRBV4-1 and TRBJ2-5; 9 bases are shared with TRBD1. J lost 5 bases, V lost 2 bases, and 9 bases had no gene match. This CDR3 spans 16 amino acids. Germline loops: CDR1 MGHRA, CDR2 YSYEKL. The CDR3 nucleotides are TGCGCCAGCAGCCAACCCGGGACAGGGTATTTCGAGACCCAGTACTTC. Translated, it gives CASSQPGTGYFETQYF.

This clonotype is deemed medium-sized. The chain is built from TRBV6-1 and TRBJ2-7, with D possibly TRBD2 on 6 matching bases. Germline V CDR1 and CDR2: MNHNS, SASEGT. The CDR3 spans 16 residues. Trimming removed 1 base at V and 3 bases at J, with 16 bases between. The CDR3 sequence is CASSEVGLIPLYEQYF. The CDR3 nucleotides are TGTGCCAGCAGTGAAGTGGGACTCATACCCCTCTACGAGCAGTACTTC.

This clonotype has ten or more counts. This chain links TRBV7-2 with TRBJ2-3; TRBD1 might be the D (5 bases). CDR1 and CDR2 from the germline V gene are SGHTA and FQGNSA. The CDR3 runs 12 residues. Trimming stripped 4 bases from V and 7 bases from J, with 9 bases between. CDR3 region: CASSSQGHTQYF. The CDR3 nucleotides read TGTGCCAGCAGCTCTCAGGGTCATACGCAGTATTTT.

This clonotype was observed many times. This chain uses TRBV13 with TRBJ2-3; 12 nucleotides align to TRBD1. CDR1 PRHDT and CDR2 FYEKMQ come from the germline V gene (reference sequence). CDR3 length: 17 amino acids. V was pared by 5 bases and J by 8 bases, with 14 bases of the junction left unmatched. CDR3 sequence (DNA): TGTGCCAGCAGCGTGGGGTCGGGACAGGGGGCCCTAGTTACGCAGTATTTT. Protein: CASSVGSGQGALVTQYF. The full variable domain, its missing parts supplied by reference TRBV13 and TRBJ2-3, is AAGVIQSPRHLIKEKRETATLKCYPIPRHDTVYWYQQGPGQDPQFLISFYEKMQSDKGSIPDRFSAQQFSDYHSELNMSSLELGDSALYFCASSVGSGQGALVTQYFGPGTRLTVL.

This clonotype turned up a few times. A read error may be the cause here, since a much bigger clone is one base away. Lacking the conserved final phenylalanine or tryptophan, this CDR3 likely reflects a read error. The J gene is TRBJ2-5, the V gene TRBV30, with D possibly being TRBD1 or TRBD2 (6 bases each). The CDR3 loop spans 16 amino acids. The V end lost 0 bases, the J end lost 5 bases, and 19 bases lay between the germline ends. The germline CDR1 and CDR2 sequences are GTSNPN and SVGIG (reference sequence). For the CDR3, the DNA is TGTGCCTGGAGTGTGGGGAACGGGGGCTCCTGGGAGACCCAGTACCTC. As protein: CAWSVGNGGSWETQYL.

This clonotype has a handful of counts. Without the conserved terminal phenylalanine or tryptophan, this CDR3 likely stems from a read error. This chain uses TRBV11-1 with TRBJ2-5; TRBD1 might be the D (7 bases). The V gene lost 5 bases and the J gene lost 4 bases, with 11 bases spanning the gap. Germline V gives CDR1 SGHAT, CDR2 FQDESV (reference sequence). The length of the CDR3 is 13 residues. The CDR3 spells CASSGQEGETQYL. As DNA, the CDR3 is TGTGCCAGCAGCGGACAGGAGGGAGAGACCCAGTACTTA.

Details on this clonotype: The junction and the germline gene differ at one end; a read error may be behind it. V and J are TRBV12-3 or TRBV12-4 and TRBJ2-1, with D hard to call. The CDR3 runs to 15 residues. The CDR3 DNA is TGTGCCAGCAGTCCCAAGGTCCTATCGAGCACTGAGCATTTCTTC. It is translated as CASSPKVLSSTEHFF.

This clonotype has a count of ten or more. The rearrangement uses TRBV20-1 and TRBJ2-1; TRBD2 agrees at 10 bases. Germline lookup yields CDR1 DFQATT and CDR2 SNEGSKA (reference sequence). The CDR3 covers 15 residues. Unmatched junction bases numbered 8, after V lost 5 bases and J lost 4 bases. Here the CDR3 DNA reads TGCAGTGCTCACAGTACTAGCGGGAATTACAATGAGCAGTTCTTC. The encoded protein is CSAHSTSGNYNEQFF.

This clonotype was observed many times. The V call is TRBV12-3 or TRBV12-4, the J call TRBJ2-5, with 7 bases matching TRBD1. CDR3 length equals 13 residues. The trim removed 6 bases at V and 3 bases at J, leaving 4 bases unmatched. DNA for the CDR3: TGTGCCAGCAGCGAGGGGGCGAAAGAGACCCAGTACTTC. This codes for CASSEGAKETQYF.

Ten or more counts support this clonotype. One end of the junction varies from germline; a read error may be responsible. V is TRBV5-1 and J is TRBJ2-5; D is possibly TRBD2 (5 bases). In germline, CDR1 is SGHRS, CDR2 YFSETQ. This CDR3 comprises 15 residues. CDR3 region: CVSTLGAAAQETQYF. The CDR3 DNA reads TGCGTCAGCACCCTAGGAGCGGCTGCTCAAGAGACCCAGTACTTC.

Comment on this clonotype: One base separates it from a far larger clone, so it is likely a read error. The chain links TRBV6-4 to TRBJ2-2, with D perhaps being TRBD1 or TRBD2 (5 bases each). Germline CDR1 reads MRHNA; CDR2 reads SNTAGT. Deletions cut 4 bases from V and 9 bases from J, with 15 bases between. The CDR3 is 14 amino acids. CDR3 sequence (DNA): TGTGCCAGCAGTGCCTGGACTGGGGCCTGGGAGCTGTTTTTT. Its translation is CASSAWTGAWELFF.

Worth noting for this clonotype: This sequence is one base from a far larger clone and is likely a read error. The J gene is TRBJ2-1, the V gene TRBV6-4, with TRBD1 identical over 7 bases. Looked up from germline, CDR1 is MRHNA and CDR2 is SNTAGT. The V and J ends lost 5 bases and 2 bases, in that order; junction bases with no gene match: 9. This CDR3 is 16 amino acids long. The CDR3: CASSMRQGVTYNEQFF. The DNA of the CDR3 is TGTGCCAGCAGTATGCGCCAGGGGGTTACCTACAATGAGCAGTTCTTC.

This clonotype has a count of ten or more. At one boundary the junction diverges from the germline segment, which might be a read error. This chain connects TRBV12-3 or TRBV12-4 to TRBJ2-4; D is possibly TRBD1 (5 bases). CDR3 length: 15 residues. The CDR3 spells CASSSVRVPKSIQYF. CDR3 nucleotide sequence: TGTGCCAGCAGTTCGGTCAGGGTCCCAAAAAGCATTCAGTACTTC.